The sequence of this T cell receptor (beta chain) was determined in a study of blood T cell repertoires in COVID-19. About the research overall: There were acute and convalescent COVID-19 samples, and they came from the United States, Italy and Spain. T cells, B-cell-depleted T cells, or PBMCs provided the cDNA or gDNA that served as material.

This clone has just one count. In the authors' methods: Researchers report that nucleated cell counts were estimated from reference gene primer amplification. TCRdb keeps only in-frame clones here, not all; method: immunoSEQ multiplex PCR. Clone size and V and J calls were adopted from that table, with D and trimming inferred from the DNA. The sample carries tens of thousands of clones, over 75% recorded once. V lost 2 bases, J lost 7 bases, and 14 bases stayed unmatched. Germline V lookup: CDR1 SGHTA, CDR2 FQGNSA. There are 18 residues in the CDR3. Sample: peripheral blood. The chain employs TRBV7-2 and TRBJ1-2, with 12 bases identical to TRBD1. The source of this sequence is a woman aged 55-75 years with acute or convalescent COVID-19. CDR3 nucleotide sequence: TGTGCCAGCAGCTTACACAAAATTTCGCGGGACAGGGGGCTTGGCTACACCTTC. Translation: CASSLHKISRDRGLGYTF.